Listed here are 11 T cell receptor beta chains from one sample, sequenced in a study of blood T cell repertoires in COVID-19. Here immunoSEQ multiplex PCR was the method, and the copy in TCRdb shows in-frame clones only, minus some. The sample records some 310,000 clones, roughly 89% being singletons. Sequenced sample: PBMCs or T cells enriched from blood (not recorded which). The source is a woman aged 30 to 39 who had recovered from COVID-19.

This clone was found a few times. The gene calls are TRBV27 and TRBJ1-1; D gene unclear. Germline V lookup: CDR1 MNHEY, CDR2 SMNVEV (reference sequence). The V end was cut by 2 bases, the J end by 2 bases, with 15 bases between. This CDR3 has 16 amino acids. The CDR3 is CASSLRTTSRNTEAFF. CDR3 DNA sequence: TGTGCCAGCAGTTTACGGACCACTAGTAGAAACACTGAAGCTTTCTTT.

The chain recombines TRBV7-2 with TRBJ2-3; D is undetermined. This CDR3 is built from 15 residues. Germline V gene data show CDR1 as SGHTA and CDR2 as FQGNSA. V dropped 5 bases and J dropped 1 base, with 13 bases sitting between them. The CDR3: CASSPEAFRTDTQYF. In nucleotides, the CDR3 is TGTGCCAGCAGCCCAGAGGCTTTCCGCACAGATACGCAGTATTTT.

CDR3 residues: CASSPGTPYNYGYTF. Written as DNA, the CDR3 is TGTGCCAGCAGCCCCGGGACACCTTATAACTATGGCTACACCTTC. J is TRBJ1-2 and V is TRBV11-2, with a tentative D call TRBD1 (6 bases). Germline CDR1 is SGHAT and CDR2 is FQNNGV. Trimming took off 5 bases at V and 1 base at J, with 14 bases between the two ends. This CDR3 contains 15 residues.

CDR3 sequence (DNA): TGTGCCAGCAGCGTGGGACTAGCGGACTCGACCTACGAGCAGTACTTC. Translating it yields CASSVGLADSTYEQYF. This rearrangement joins TRBV9 to TRBJ2-7; 11 bases align to TRBD2. The V and J ends lost 2 bases and 2 bases, in that order; junction bases with no gene match: 6. This CDR3 is 16 amino acids long. The germline CDR1 and CDR2 sequences are SGDLS and YYNGEE.

The rearrangement joins TRBV7-9 to TRBJ1-6; D may be TRBD1 (5 bases). CDR3 length: 14 amino acids. From germline, CDR1 is SEHNR and CDR2 FQNEAQ (reference sequence). Trimming removed 6 bases at V and 5 bases at J, with 11 bases between. DNA for the CDR3: TGTGCCAGCAGGGCGGGGACCAATAATTCACCCCTCCACTTT. It yields the protein CASRAGTNNSPLHF. Drawing the rest from reference TRBV7-9 and TRBJ1-6, the complete variable domain is DTGVSQNPRHKITKRGQNVTFRCDPISEHNRLYWYRQTLGQGPEFLTYFQNEAQLEKSRLLSDRFSAERPKGSFSTLEIQRTEQGDSAMYLCASRAGTNNSPLHFGNGTRLTVT.

V and J are TRBV4-2 and TRBJ2-7, with TRBD2 identical over 10 bases. The CDR3 loop spans 19 amino acids. V shed 4 bases, J shed 1 base, and the junction held 16 bases outside the gene matches. Germline CDR1 LGHNA, CDR2 YNFKEQ. CDR3 region: CASSREMTSGSNPSYEQYF. DNA for the CDR3: TGTGCCAGCAGCCGAGAGATGACTAGCGGGTCCAACCCTTCCTACGAGCAGTACTTC.

This chain uses TRBV5-8 with TRBJ1-3; D ambiguous. The CDR3 contains 13 residues. Germline V gene lookup returns CDR1 SGHTS and CDR2 YDEGEE. Trimming stripped 6 bases from V and 4 bases from J, with 11 bases between. The CDR3 DNA reads TGTGCCAGCACCTGGGGAGGGGGAAACACCATATATTTT. Translating gives CASTWGGGNTIYF. Complete variable domain (other parts from reference TRBV5-8 and TRBJ1-3): EAGVTQSPTHLIKTRGQQATLRCSPISGHTSVYWYQQALGLGLQFLLWYDEGEERNRGNFPPRFSGRQFPNYSSELNVNALELEDSALYLCASTWGGGNTIYFGEGSWLTVV.

This clone was seen more than once but under ten times. The chain couples TRBV20-1 to TRBJ1-4; D is undetermined. Germline V CDR1 and CDR2: DFQATT, SNEGSKA (reference sequence). The CDR3 runs to 10 residues. With 6 bases removed from V and 5 bases from J, the gap between germline ends came to 4 bases. CDR3 in DNA: TGCAGTGCCCAAAATGAAAAACTGTTTTTT. This sequence encodes CSAQNEKLFF.

The chain uses TRBV29-1 and TRBJ2-3; no firm D call. CDR3 length equals 16 residues. From germline, CDR1 is SQVTM and CDR2 ANQGSEA. With 5 bases removed from V and 1 base from J, the gap between germline ends came to 19 bases. The CDR3 here is CSVKRQRGSRTDTQYF. CDR3 in DNA: TGCAGCGTTAAGAGGCAGCGAGGTTCTCGCACAGATACGCAGTATTTT.

This chain joins TRBV28 and TRBJ1-5; D is undetermined. Germline V gives CDR1 MDHEN, CDR2 SYDVKM. The CDR3 spans 14 residues. V lost 2 bases and J lost 5, with 10 bases in between. CDR3: CASSLIRSDQPQHF. In DNA, the CDR3 is TGTGCCAGCAGTTTAATCCGGAGCGATCAGCCCCAGCATTTT.

The CDR3, as DNA: TGCGCCAGCAGTGTTAGCGGGGTTTCCTACAATGAGCAGTTCTTC. This gives the protein CASSVSGVSYNEQFF. This chain joins TRBV10-2 and TRBJ2-1, with TRBD2 matching over 8 bases. The CDR3 has 15 residues. V shed 4 bases, J shed 1 base, and the junction held 3 bases outside the gene matches. Germline V lookup: CDR1 WSHSY, CDR2 SAAADI.